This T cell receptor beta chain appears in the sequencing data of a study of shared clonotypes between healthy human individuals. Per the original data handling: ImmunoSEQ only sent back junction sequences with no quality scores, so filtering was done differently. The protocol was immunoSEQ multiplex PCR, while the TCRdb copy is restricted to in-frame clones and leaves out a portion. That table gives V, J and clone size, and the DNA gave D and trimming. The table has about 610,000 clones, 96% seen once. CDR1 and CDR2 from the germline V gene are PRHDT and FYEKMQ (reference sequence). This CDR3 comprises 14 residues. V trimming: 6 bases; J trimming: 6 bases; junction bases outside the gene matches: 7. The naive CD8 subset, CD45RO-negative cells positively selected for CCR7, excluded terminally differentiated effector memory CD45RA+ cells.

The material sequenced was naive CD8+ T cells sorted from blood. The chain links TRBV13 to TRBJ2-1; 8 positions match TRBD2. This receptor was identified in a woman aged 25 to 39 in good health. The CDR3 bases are TGTGCCAGCAGACCCTTAGCGGGGACCAATGAGCAGTTCTTC. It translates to CASRPLAGTNEQFF. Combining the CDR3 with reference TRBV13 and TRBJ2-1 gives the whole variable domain AAGVIQSPRHLIKEKRETATLKCYPIPRHDTVYWYQQGPGQDPQFLISFYEKMQSDKGSIPDRFSAQQFSDYHSELNMSSLELGDSALYFCASRPLAGTNEQFFGPGTRLTVL.